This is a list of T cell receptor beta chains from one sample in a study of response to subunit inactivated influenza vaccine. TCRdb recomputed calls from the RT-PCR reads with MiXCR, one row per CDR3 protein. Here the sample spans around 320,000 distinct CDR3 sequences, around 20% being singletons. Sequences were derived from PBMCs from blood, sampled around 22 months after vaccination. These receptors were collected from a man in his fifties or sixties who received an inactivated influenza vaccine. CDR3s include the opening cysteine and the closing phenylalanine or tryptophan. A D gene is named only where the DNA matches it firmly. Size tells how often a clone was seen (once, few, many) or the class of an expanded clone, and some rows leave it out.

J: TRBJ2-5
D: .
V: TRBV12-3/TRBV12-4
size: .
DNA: TGTGCCAGCAGTCAACCTGGGTCTCAAGAGACCCAGTACTTC
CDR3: CASSQPGSQETQYF

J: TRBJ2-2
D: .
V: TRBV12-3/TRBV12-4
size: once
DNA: TGTGCCAGCAGTTCGGTAGCGAGGAGAACCGGGGAGCTGTTTTTT
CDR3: CASSSVARRTGELFF

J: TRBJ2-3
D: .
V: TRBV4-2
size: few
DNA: TGTGCCAGCAGCCAAAGCTTAGCGGACTACCGCACAGATACGCAGTATTTT
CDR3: CASSQSLADYRTDTQYF

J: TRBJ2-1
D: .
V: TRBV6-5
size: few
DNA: TGTGCCAGCAGTTACACCACTTTCTACAATGAGCAGTTCTTC
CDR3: CASSYTTFYNEQFF

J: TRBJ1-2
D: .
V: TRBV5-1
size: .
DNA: TGCGCCAGCAGCTTGGCCCCCGAAGACTATGGCTACACCTTC
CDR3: CASSLAPEDYGYTF

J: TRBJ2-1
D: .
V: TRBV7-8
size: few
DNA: TGTGCCAGCAGCCGCGCCTTGGATGAGCAGTTCTTC
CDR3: CASSRALDEQFF

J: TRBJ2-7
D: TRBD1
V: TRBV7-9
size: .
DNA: TGTGCCAGCAGCGACCCTAGACAGGGTCCAACCTACGAGCAGTACTTC
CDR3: CASSDPRQGPTYEQYF

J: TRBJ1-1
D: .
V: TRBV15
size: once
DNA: TGTGCCACCAGCAGAGAGACGAACACTGAAGCTTTCTTT
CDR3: CATSRETNTEAFF

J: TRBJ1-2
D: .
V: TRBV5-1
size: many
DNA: TGCGCCAGCAGCCCGGGGGCAGGGATAAGCTATGGCTACACCTTC
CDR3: CASSPGAGISYGYTF

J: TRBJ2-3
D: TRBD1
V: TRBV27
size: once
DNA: TGTGCCAGTACCGGGACAGGGTCTTCTGGTACGCAGTATTTT
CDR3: CASTGTGSSGTQYF

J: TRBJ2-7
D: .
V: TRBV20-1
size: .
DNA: TGCAGTGCTAGTCGCACAAGGCGGAACGAGCAGTACTTC
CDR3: CSASRTRRNEQYF

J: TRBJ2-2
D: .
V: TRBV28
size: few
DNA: TGTGCCAGCAGAAGAGGCACCGGGGAGCTGTTTTTT
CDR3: CASRRGTGELFF

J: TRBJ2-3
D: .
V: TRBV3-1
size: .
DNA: TGTGCCAGCAGCCAACCCCGAGGGAACACAGATACGCAGTATTTT
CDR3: CASSQPRGNTDTQYF

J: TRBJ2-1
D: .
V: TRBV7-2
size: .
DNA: TGTGCCAGCAGCTTAGGGCCAGGGGATTGGGGTGAGCAGTTCTTC
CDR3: CASSLGPGDWGEQFF

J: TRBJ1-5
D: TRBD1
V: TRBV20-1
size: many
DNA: TGCAGTGCGCGACAGGGGGGGCTTCTTAATCAGCCCCAGCATTTT
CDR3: CSARQGGLLNQPQHF

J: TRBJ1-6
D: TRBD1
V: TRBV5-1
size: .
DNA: TGCGCCAGCAGCAAGACAGGGACCAATTCACCCCTCCACTTT
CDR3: CASSKTGTNSPLHF

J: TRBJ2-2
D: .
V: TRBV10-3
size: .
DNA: TGTGCCATTACAGGACGTAACACCGGGGAGCTGTTTTTT
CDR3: CAITGRNTGELFF

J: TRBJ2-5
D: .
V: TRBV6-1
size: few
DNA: TGTGCCAGCAGTGATCCCAAACAAATCTCTCGGGGGAGAAGAGAGACCCAGTACTTC
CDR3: CASSDPKQISRGRRETQYF

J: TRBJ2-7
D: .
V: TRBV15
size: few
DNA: TGTGCCACCAGCGGCACTCGGGGGGCCTCGGGAGAGCAGTACTTC
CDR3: CATSGTRGASGEQYF

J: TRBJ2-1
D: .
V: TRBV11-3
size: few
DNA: TGTGCCAGCAGCGCGCCCGGCCGATACAATGAGCAGTTCTTC
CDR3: CASSAPGRYNEQFF

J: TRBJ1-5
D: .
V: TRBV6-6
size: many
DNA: TGTGCCAGCAGGGCGGGCAATCAGCCCCAGCATTTT
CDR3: CASRAGNQPQHF

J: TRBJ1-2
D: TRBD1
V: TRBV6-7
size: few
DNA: TGTGCCAGCAGTTTCGACAGGGACCATAACTATGGCTACACCTTC
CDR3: CASSFDRDHNYGYTF

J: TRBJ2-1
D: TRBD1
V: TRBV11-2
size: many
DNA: TGTGCCAGCAGCTTAGACAGGGGGTCCTACAATGAGCAGTTCTTC
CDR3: CASSLDRGSYNEQFF

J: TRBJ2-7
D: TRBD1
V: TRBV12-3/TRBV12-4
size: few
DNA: TGTGCCAGCAGTTTAGGAGGGGACAGCTACGAGCAGTACTTC
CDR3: CASSLGGDSYEQYF

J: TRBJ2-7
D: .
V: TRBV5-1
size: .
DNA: TGCGCCAGCAGCGTCACTAGCACCACCTACGAGCAGTACTTC
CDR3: CASSVTSTTYEQYF

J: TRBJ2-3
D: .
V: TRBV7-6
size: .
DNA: TGTGCCAGCACCCCGGTCAGGGAGGCAGATACGCAGTATTTT
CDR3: CASTPVREADTQYF

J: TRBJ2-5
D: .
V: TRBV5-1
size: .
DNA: TGCGCCAGCAGCTTGAGCACAGGGAACGGGGAGACCCAGTACTTC
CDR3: CASSLSTGNGETQYF

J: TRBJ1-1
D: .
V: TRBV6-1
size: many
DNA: TGTGCCAGCAGTGAAGCCCACGGCCTAACTGAAGCTTTCTTT
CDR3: CASSEAHGLTEAFF

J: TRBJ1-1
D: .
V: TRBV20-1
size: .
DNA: TGCAGTGCAGTGGAAACGAACCCTGAAGCTTTATTT
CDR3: CSAVETNPEALF

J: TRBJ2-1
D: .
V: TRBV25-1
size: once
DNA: TGTGCCAGCAGACGTTCAGGACAGAACTACAATGAGCAGTTCTTC
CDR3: CASRRSGQNYNEQFF

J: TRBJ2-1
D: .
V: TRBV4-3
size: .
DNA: TGCGCCAGCAGCCAAGAAGGCAGACCCGTAGAGCAGTTCTTC
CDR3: CASSQEGRPVEQFF

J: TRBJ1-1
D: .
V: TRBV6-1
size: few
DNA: TGTGCCAGCAGTGCTTTTTCGTACACCGCTGAAGCTTTCTTT
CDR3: CASSAFSYTAEAFF

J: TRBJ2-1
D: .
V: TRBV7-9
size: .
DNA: TGTGCCAGCAGCTTAGCAGGGAGGAGGATGAATGAGCAGTTCTTC
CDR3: CASSLAGRRMNEQFF

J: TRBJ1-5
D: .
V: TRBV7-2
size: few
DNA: TGTGCCAGCAGCATCGGAGGTGGTAGTAGGGCCCAGCATTTT
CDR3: CASSIGGGSRAQHF

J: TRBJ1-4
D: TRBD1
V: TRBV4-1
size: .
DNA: TGCGCCAGCAGCTTCGACAGGGGGTCCGAAAAACTGTTTTTT
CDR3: CASSFDRGSEKLFF

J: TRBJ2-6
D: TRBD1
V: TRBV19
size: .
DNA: TGTGCCAGTAGTCTACAGGGGTTCGGGGCCAACGTCCTGACTTTC
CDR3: CASSLQGFGANVLTF

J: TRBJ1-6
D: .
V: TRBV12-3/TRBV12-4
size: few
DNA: TGTGCCAGCAGTTTAGATAGCAGGCTTAATTCACCCCTCCACTTT
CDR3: CASSLDSRLNSPLHF

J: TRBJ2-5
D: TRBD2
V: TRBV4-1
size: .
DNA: TGCGCCAGCAGCCAAGGGGGGAGGGCCCAAGAGACCCAGTACTTC
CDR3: CASSQGGRAQETQYF

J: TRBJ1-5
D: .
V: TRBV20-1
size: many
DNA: TGCAGTGCTAGAGACAGGGGTGGCAATCAGCCCCAGCATTTT
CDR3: CSARDRGGNQPQHF

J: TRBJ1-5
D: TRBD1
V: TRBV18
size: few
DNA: TGTGCCAGCTCACCCGAGGACAGGGGGAATCAGCCCCAGCATTTT
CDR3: CASSPEDRGNQPQHF

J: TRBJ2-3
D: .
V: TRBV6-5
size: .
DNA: TGTGCCAGCAGTTACTCTGCTCTGAGCACAGATACGCAGTATTTT
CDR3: CASSYSALSTDTQYF

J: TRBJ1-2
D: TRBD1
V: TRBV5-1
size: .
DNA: TGCGCCAGCAGCGAGGACAGGGGGCCCTATGGCTACACCTTC
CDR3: CASSEDRGPYGYTF

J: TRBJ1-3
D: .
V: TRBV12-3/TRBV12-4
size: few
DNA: TGTGCCAGCAGGTCAGACAGCTACTCTGGAAACACCATATATTTT
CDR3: CASRSDSYSGNTIYF

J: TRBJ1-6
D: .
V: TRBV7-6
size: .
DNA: TGTGCCAGCAGCAGTCAAAAGGGTGGGAATTCACCCCTCCACTTT
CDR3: CASSSQKGGNSPLHF

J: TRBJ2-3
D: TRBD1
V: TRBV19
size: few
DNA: TGTGCCAGTAGTCCCCGGGACAGGAACACAGATACGCAGTATTTT
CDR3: CASSPRDRNTDTQYF

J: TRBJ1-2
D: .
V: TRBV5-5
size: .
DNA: TGTGCCAGCAGCTCAACAGGGTTTTCTGGCTACACCTTC
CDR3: CASSSTGFSGYTF